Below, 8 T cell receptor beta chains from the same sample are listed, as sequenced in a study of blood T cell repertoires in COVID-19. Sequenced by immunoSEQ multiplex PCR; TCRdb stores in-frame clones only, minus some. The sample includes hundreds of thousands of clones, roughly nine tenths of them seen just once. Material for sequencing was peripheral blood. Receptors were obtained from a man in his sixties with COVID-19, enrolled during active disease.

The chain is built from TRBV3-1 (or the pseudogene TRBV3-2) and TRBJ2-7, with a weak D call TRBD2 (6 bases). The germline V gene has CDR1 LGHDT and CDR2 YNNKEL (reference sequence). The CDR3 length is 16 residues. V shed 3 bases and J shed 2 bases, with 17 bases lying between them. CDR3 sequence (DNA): TGTGCCAGCAGCCAGCCCGGGACTTTTTCCCCCTACGAGCAGTACTTC. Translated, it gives CASSQPGTFSPYEQYF.

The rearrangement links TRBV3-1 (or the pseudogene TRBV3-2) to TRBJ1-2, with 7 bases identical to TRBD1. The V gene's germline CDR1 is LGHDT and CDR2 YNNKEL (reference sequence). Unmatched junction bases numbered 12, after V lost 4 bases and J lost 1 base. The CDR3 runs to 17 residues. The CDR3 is CASSPWDSPRINYGYTF. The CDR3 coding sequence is TGTGCCAGCAGCCCCTGGGACAGCCCAAGGATTAACTATGGCTACACCTTC.

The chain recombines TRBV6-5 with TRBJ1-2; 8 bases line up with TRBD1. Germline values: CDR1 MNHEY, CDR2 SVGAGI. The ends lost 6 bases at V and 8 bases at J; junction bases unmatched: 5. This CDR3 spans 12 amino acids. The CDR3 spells CASRLQGGGYTF. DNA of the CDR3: TGTGCCAGCAGATTACAGGGGGGCGGCTACACCTTC.

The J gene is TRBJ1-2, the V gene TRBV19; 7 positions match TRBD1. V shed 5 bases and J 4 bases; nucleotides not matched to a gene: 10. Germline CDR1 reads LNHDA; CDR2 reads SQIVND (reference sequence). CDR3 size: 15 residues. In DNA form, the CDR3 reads TGTGCCAGTAGTCAAACCCAGGGGGGACCCTATGGCTACACCTTC. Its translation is CASSQTQGGPYGYTF.

The CDR3 DNA follows: TGTGCCAGCAGCCAAACAGGGGGGTTAAGACCGAACACTGAAGCTTTCTTT. Amino acid sequence: CASSQTGGLRPNTEAFF. The chain uses TRBV7-3 and TRBJ1-1, with 8 nucleotides matching TRBD1. CDR1 is SGHTA, CDR2 FQGTGA, per germline. The V gene end was trimmed by 5 bases and the J gene end by 1 base; junction bases not matched to a gene: 12. This CDR3 region has 17 residues. The entire variable domain, with the rest obtained from reference TRBV7-3 and TRBJ1-1, is as follows: GAGVSQTPSNKVTEKGKYVELRCDPISGHTALYWYRQSLGQGPEFLIYFQGTGAADDSGLPNDRFFAVRPEGSVSTLKIQRTERGDSAVYLCASSQTGGLRPNTEAFFGQGTRLTVV.

The CDR3 reads CASSIMAAQYEQYF. The CDR3 DNA sequence: TGTGCCAGTAGTATAATGGCGGCCCAATACGAGCAGTACTTC. The rearrangement uses TRBV19 and TRBJ2-7; D unresolved. Trimming removed 2 bases from V and 4 bases from J, with 12 bases in between. This CDR3 has 14 amino acids. Germline V CDR1 and CDR2: LNHDA, SQIVND (reference sequence).

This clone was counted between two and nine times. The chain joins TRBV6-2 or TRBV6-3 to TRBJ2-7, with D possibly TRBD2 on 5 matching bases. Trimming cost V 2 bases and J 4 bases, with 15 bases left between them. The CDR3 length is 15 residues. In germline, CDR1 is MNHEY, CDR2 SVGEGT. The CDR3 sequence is CASSYGGPSGYEQYF. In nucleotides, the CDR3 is TGTGCCAGCAGTTACGGAGGACCCTCCGGGTACGAGCAGTACTTC.

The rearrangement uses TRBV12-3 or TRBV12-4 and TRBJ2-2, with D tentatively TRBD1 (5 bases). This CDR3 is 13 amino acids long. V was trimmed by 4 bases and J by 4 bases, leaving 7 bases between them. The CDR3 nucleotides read TGTGCCAGCAGTTCGACAGTCACCGGGGAGCTGTTTTTT. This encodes CASSSTVTGELFF.